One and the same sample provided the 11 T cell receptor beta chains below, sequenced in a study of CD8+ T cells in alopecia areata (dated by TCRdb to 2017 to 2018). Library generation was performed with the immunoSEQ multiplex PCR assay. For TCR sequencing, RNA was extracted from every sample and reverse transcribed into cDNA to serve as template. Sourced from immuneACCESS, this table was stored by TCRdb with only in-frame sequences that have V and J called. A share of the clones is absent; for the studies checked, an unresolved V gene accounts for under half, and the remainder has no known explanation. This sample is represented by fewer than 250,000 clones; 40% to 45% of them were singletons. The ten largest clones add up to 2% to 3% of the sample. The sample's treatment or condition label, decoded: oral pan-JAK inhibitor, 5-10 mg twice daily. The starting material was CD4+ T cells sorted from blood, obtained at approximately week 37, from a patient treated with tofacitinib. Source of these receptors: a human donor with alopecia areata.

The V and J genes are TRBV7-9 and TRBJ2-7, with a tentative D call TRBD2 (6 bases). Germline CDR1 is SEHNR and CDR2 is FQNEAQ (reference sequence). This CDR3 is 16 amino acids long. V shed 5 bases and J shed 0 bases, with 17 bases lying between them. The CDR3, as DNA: TGTGCCAGCAGCGCCACGACTAGTTTTGGCTCCTACGAGCAGTACTTC. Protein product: CASSATTSFGSYEQYF. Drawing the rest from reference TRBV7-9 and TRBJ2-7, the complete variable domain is DTGVSQNPRHKITKRGQNVTFRCDPISEHNRLYWYRQTLGQGPEFLTYFQNEAQLEKSRLLSDRFSAERPKGSFSTLEIQRTEQGDSAMYLCASSATTSFGSYEQYFGPGTRLTVT.

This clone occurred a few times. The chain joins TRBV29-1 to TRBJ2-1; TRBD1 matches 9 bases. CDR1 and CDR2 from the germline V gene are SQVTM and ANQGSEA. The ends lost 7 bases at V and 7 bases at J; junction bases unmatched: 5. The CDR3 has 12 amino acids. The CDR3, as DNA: TGCAGCGGTCGGACAGGGGAAAATGAGCAGTTCTTC. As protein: CSGRTGENEQFF.

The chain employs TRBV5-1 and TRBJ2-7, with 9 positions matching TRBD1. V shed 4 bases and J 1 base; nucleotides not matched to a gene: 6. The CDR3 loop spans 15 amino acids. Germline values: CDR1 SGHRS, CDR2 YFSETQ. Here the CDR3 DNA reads TGCGCCAGCAGCGTCGCCGGGACAGGGTCCTACGAGCAGTACTTC. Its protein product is CASSVAGTGSYEQYF. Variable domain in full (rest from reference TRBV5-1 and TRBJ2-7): KAGVTQTPRYLIKTRGQQVTLSCSPISGHRSVSWYQQTPGQGLQFLFEYFSETQRNKGNFPGRFSGRQFSNSRSEMNVSTLELGDSALYLCASSVAGTGSYEQYFGPGTRLTVT.

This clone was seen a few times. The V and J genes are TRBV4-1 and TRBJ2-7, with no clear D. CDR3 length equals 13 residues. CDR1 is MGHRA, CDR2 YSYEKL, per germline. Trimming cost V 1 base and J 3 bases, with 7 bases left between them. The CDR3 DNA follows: TGCGCCAGCAGCCAAGCGCCCGGCTACGAGCAGTACTTC. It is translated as CASSQAPGYEQYF.

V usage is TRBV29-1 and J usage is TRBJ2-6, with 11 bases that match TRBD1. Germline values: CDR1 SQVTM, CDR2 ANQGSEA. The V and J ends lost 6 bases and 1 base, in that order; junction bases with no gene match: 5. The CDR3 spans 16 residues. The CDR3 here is CSVGTGGPSGANVLTF. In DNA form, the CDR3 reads TGCAGCGTAGGGACAGGGGGTCCGTCTGGGGCCAACGTCCTGACTTTC. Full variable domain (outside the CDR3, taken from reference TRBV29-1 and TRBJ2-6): SAVISQKPSRDICQRGTSLTIQCQVDSQVTMMFWYRQQPGQSLTLIATANQGSEATYESGFVIDKFPISRPNLTFSTLTVSNMSPEDSSIYLCSVGTGGPSGANVLTFGAGSRLTVL.

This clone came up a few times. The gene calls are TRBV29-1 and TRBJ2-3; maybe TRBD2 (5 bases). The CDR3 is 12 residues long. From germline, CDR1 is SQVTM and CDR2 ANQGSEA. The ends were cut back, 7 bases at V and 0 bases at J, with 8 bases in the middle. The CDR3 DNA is TGCAGCGAGGAGCGGAGCACAGATACGCAGTATTTT. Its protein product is CSEERSTDTQYF.

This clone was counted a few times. For the CDR3, the DNA is TGCGCCAGCAGTCAATCGCAGTATCATGAAAAACTGTTTTTT. Translated, it gives CASSQSQYHEKLFF. J is TRBJ1-4 and V is TRBV23-1, with D unresolved. TRBV23-1 carries the ORF label, with uncertain function. The CDR3 length is 14 residues. Trimming took off 0 bases at V and 6 bases at J, with 8 bases between the two ends.

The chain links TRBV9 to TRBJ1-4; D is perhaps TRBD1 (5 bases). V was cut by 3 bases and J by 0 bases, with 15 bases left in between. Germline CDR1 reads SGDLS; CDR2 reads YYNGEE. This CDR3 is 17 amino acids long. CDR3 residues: CASSAGTANPTNEKLFF. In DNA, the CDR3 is TGTGCCAGCAGCGCCGGGACCGCGAACCCAACTAATGAAAAACTGTTTTTT.

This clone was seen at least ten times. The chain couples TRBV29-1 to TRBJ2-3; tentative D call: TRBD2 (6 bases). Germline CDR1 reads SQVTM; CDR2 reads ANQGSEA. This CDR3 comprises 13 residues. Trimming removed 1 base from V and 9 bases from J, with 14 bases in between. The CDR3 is CSVEVSSAKTQYF. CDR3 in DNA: TGCAGCGTTGAAGTGTCTAGCGCTAAAACGCAGTATTTT.

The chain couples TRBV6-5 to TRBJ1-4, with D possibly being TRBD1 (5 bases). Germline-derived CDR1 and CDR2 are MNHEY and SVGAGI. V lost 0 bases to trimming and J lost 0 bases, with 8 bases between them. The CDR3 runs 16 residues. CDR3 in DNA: TGTGCCAGCAGTTACTCGACGGGGGCAACTAATGAAAAACTGTTTTTT. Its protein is CASSYSTGATNEKLFF.

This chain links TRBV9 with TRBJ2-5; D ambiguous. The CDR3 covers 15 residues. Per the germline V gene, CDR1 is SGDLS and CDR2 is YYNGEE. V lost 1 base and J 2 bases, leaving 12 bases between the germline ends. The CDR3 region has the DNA TGTGCCAGCAGCGTAAGTGCTAGACAACAAGAGACCCAGTACTTC. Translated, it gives CASSVSARQQETQYF.